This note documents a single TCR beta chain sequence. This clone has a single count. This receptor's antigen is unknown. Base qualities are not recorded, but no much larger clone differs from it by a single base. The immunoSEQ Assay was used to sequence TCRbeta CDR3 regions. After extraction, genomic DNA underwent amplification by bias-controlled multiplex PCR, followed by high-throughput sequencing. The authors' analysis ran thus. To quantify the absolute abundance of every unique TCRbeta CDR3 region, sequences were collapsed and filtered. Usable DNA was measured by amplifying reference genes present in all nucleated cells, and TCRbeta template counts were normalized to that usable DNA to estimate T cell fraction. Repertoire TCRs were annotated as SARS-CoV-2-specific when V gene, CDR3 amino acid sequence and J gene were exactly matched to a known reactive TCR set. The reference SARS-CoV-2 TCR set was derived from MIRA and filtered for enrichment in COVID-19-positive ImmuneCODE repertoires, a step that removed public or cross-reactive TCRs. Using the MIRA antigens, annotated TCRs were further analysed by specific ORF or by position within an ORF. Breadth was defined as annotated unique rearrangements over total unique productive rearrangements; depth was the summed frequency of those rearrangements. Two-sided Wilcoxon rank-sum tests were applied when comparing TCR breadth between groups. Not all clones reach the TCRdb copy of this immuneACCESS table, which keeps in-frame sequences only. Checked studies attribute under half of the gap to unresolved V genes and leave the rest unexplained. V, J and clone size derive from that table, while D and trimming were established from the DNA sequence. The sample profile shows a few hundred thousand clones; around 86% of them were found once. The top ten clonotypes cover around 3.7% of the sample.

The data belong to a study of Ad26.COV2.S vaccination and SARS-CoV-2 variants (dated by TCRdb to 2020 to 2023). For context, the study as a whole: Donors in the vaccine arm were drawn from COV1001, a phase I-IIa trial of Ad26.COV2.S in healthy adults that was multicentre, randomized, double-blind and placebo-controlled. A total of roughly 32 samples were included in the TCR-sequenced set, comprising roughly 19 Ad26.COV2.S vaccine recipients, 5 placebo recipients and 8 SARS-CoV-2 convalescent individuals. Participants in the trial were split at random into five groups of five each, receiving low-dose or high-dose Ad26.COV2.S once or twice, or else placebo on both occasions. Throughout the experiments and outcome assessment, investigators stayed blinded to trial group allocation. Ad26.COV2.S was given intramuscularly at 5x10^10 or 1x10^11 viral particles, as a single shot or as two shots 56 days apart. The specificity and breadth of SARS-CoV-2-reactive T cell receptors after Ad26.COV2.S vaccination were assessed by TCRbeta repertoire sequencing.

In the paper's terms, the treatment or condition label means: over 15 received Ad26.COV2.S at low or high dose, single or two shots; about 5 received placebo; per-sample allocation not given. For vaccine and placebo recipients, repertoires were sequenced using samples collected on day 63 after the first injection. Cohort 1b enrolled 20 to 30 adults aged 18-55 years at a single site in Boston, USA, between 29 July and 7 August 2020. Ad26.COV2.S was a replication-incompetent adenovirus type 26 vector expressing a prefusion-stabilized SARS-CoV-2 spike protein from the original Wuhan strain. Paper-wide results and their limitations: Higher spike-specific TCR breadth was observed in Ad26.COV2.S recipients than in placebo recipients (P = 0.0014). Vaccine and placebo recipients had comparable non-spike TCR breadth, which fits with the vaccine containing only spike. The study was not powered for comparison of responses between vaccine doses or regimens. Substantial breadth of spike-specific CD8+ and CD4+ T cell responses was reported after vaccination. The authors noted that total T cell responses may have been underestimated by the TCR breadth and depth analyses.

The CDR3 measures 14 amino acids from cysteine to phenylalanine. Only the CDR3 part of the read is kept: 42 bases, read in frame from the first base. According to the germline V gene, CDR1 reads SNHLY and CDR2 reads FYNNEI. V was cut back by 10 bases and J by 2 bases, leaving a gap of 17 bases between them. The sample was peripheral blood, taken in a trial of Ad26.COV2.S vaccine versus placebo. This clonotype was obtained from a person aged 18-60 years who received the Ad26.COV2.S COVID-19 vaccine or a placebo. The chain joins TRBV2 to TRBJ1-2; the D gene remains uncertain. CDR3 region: CATFETGENYGYTF. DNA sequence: TGTGCCACCTTCGAAACCGGGGAAAACTATGGCTACACCTTC.